Shown below are 27 T cell receptor beta chains from a single sample sequenced in a study of immune evolution from preneoplasia to lung adenocarcinoma. The assay was immunoSEQ multiplex PCR, and TCRdb's table has in-frame clones only and misses some. The sample contains around 3,500 clones, more than 75% of which appear only once. The sequenced material came from FFPE lung adenocarcinoma in situ tissue. All receptors derive from a person aged 70 to 80 with lung adenocarcinoma.

This rearrangement joins TRBV6-1 to TRBJ2-3; D is unclear. V lost 3 bases and J 3 bases, leaving 10 bases between the germline ends. CDR3 size: 14 residues. The germline V gene has CDR1 MNHNS and CDR2 SASEGT. The CDR3 DNA is TGTGCCAGCAGTGACCGAACTGGGACAGATACGCAGTATTTT. Its protein is CASSDRTGTDTQYF.

The chain couples TRBV11-2 to TRBJ2-7; D remains unclear. V was shortened by 1 base and J by 5 bases, with 12 bases between the two germline ends. This CDR3 region has 14 residues. Looked up from germline, CDR1 is SGHAT and CDR2 is FQNNGV. The CDR3 DNA reads TGTGCCAGCAGCTTAGGCTTTAGCAGCCACGAGCAGTACTTC. The encoded protein is CASSLGFSSHEQYF. The full variable domain, with the rest looked up from reference TRBV11-2 and TRBJ2-7, is EAGVAQSPRYKIIEKRQSVAFWCNPISGHATLYWYQQILGQGPKLLIQFQNNGVVDDSQLPKDRFSAERLKGVDSTLKIQPAKLEDSAVYLCASSLGFSSHEQYFGPGTRLTVT.

This chain joins TRBV2 and TRBJ1-1; no firm D call. Germline V gene lookup returns CDR1 SNHLY and CDR2 FYNNEI. V lost 6 bases, J lost 5 bases, and 16 bases lay in between. The CDR3 runs 14 residues. CDR3 bases: TGTGCCAGCAGGGGCGTCGGTTCGATGACTGAAGCTTTCTTT. Amino acid sequence: CASRGVGSMTEAFF.

The CDR3, as DNA: TGTGCCAGCAGCTTAGAAGCGAACACCGGGGAGCTGTTTTTT. Translating gives CASSLEANTGELFF. The chain links TRBV7-6 to TRBJ2-2; no firm D call. This CDR3 has 14 amino acids. V lost 1 base to trimming and J lost 0 bases, with 3 bases between them. The germline V gene has CDR1 SGHVS and CDR2 FNYEAQ.

The J gene is TRBJ2-7, the V gene TRBV30, with D tentatively TRBD1 or TRBD2 (5 bases each). CDR1 and CDR2 (germline): GTSNPN, SVGIG (reference sequence). This CDR3 spans 13 amino acids. V lost 4 bases, J lost 5 bases, and 15 bases lay in between. The CDR3 spells CAWNPGQVHEQYF. CDR3 DNA sequence: TGTGCCTGGAACCCGGGGCAGGTCCACGAGCAGTACTTC.

The V call is TRBV12-5, the J call TRBJ2-3, with D possibly matching TRBD2 (6 bases). Germline CDR1 and CDR2: LGHNT and FRNRAP. CDR3 length: 17 residues. Between the trimmed V and J ends, which lost 5 bases and 1 base, there was a span of 19 bases. The CDR3 loop is CASGTRGTGPGTDTQYF. CDR3 DNA: TGTGCTAGTGGTACCCGGGGGACCGGACCGGGCACAGATACGCAGTATTTT.

This chain uses TRBV18 with TRBJ1-4; no clear D gene. The germline V gene encodes CDR1 KGHSH and CDR2 LQKENI. The CDR3 has 16 residues. V was pared by 5 bases and J by 5 bases, with 18 bases between. CDR3 nucleotide sequence: TGTGCCAGCTCATTGTCCAAAGGAGGCTTCAATGAAAAACTGTTTTTT. It is translated as CASSLSKGGFNEKLFF.

This CDR3 reads CASSAHPGAGVINEQFF. CDR3 nucleotides: TGTGCCAGCAGCGCCCACCCGGGAGCGGGAGTTATCAATGAGCAGTTCTTC. The rearrangement joins TRBV9 to TRBJ2-1, with 8 bases lining up with TRBD2. Germline-derived CDR1 and CDR2 are SGDLS and YYNGEE. V shed 3 bases and J 6 bases; nucleotides not matched to a gene: 14. This CDR3 has 17 residues.

The rearrangement links TRBV9 to TRBJ1-4, with no clear D. The V end lost 4 bases, the J end lost 0 bases, and 7 bases lay between the germline ends. Germline CDR1 is SGDLS and CDR2 is YYNGEE. CDR3 length equals 14 residues. The CDR3: CASSLRSTNEKLFF. DNA of the CDR3: TGTGCCAGCAGCCTTCGCTCAACTAATGAAAAACTGTTTTTT.

The chain carries TRBV5-1 and TRBJ2-3; a weak D match, TRBD2 (5 bases). The CDR3 has 15 residues. CDR1 is SGHRS and CDR2 is YFSETQ in the germline V gene. Trimming removed 3 bases at V and 0 bases at J, with 11 bases between. For the CDR3, the DNA is TGCGCCAGCAGCTCCTCGCGGACTAGCACAGATACGCAGTATTTT. Residues: CASSSSRTSTDTQYF.

J is TRBJ1-6 and V is TRBV14; D call uncertain. The CDR3 spans 15 residues. Trimming left V 4 bases short and J 5 bases short, with 12 bases between. Germline V gene data show CDR1 as SGHDN and CDR2 as FVKESK. The CDR3 loop reads CASSPVAPDNSPLHF. CDR3 DNA: TGTGCCAGCAGCCCGGTTGCACCTGATAATTCACCCCTCCACTTT.

The rearrangement links TRBV9 to TRBJ1-3, with 7 bases fitting TRBD1. Germline V CDR1 and CDR2: SGDLS, YYNGEE. Unmatched junction bases numbered 15, after V lost 4 bases and J lost 8 bases. The CDR3 length is 16 residues. This CDR3 reads CASSPYRGLRPDTIYF. The CDR3 DNA is TGTGCCAGCAGCCCGTACAGGGGACTCCGACCTGACACCATATATTTT.

The J gene is TRBJ2-6, the V gene TRBV27; no definite D call. V was trimmed by 5 bases and J by 2 bases, leaving 10 bases between them. CDR1 is MNHEY and CDR2 is SMNVEV in the germline V gene (reference sequence). The CDR3 is made up of 15 amino acids. The CDR3 DNA sequence: TGTGCCAGCAGTCCCAGTCTCCCTGGGGCCAACGTCCTGACTTTC. This translates into CASSPSLPGANVLTF.

This clone was detected a few times. The V call is TRBV7-9, the J call TRBJ2-7; 8 bases align to TRBD1. Trimming cost V 5 bases and J 3 bases; bases outside gene matches: 3. CDR3 length: 13 amino acids. Per germline, CDR1 SEHNR and CDR2 FQNEAQ (reference sequence). CDR3 residues: CASSTGQDYEQYF. CDR3 bases: TGTGCCAGCAGCACGGGACAGGACTACGAGCAGTACTTC.

CDR3 amino acids: CASSRQGGDIQYF. The CDR3, as DNA: TGTGCCAGCAGTCGGCAGGGGGGGGACATTCAGTACTTC. J is TRBJ2-4 and V is TRBV2; D possibly uses TRBD1 or TRBD2 (7 bases each). This CDR3 comprises 13 residues. V gave up 5 bases and J gave up 8 bases, with 13 bases separating them. Looked up from germline, CDR1 is SNHLY and CDR2 is FYNNEI.

The rearrangement uses TRBV6-1 and TRBJ2-5, with a weak D call TRBD2 (6 bases). The germline gives CDR1 MNHNS, CDR2 SASEGT. V dropped 6 bases and J dropped 4 bases, with 15 bases sitting between them. The CDR3 sequence is 14 residues long. The CDR3 sequence is CASREGLQLETQYF. CDR3 bases: TGTGCCAGCAGGGAGGGGCTACAACTAGAGACCCAGTACTTC.

The chain has TRBV29-1 and TRBJ1-2; D gene uncertain. Trimming took off 1 base at V and 4 bases at J, with 10 bases between the two ends. This CDR3 contains 13 residues. Germline CDR1 reads SQVTM; CDR2 reads ANQGSEA. CDR3 DNA: TGCAGCGTTGAAGTTCGGGCATTCTATGGCTACACCTTC. Translating gives CSVEVRAFYGYTF.

The chain uses TRBV19 and TRBJ2-2; TRBD1 agrees at 11 bases. The V gene end was trimmed by 0 bases and the J gene end by 6 bases; junction bases not matched to a gene: 6. CDR3 length: 17 residues. Germline V gene sequence: CDR1 LNHDA, CDR2 SQIVND (reference sequence). The CDR3: CASSIEGQGASAGELFF. As DNA, the CDR3 is TGTGCCAGTAGTATAGAAGGACAGGGGGCTAGCGCCGGGGAGCTGTTTTTT. The complete variable domain, with remaining parts taken from reference TRBV19 and TRBJ2-2, reads DGGITQSPKYLFRKEGQNVTLSCEQNLNHDAMYWYRQDPGQGLRLIYYSQIVNDFQKGDIAEGYSVSREKKESFPLTVTSAQKNPTAFYLCASSIEGQGASAGELFFGEGSRLTVL.

This chain connects TRBV29-1 to TRBJ2-3; a possible D gene is TRBD2 (5 bases). Trimming pared 5 bases from V and 2 bases from J, leaving 11 bases between. Germline V gene lookup returns CDR1 SQVTM and CDR2 ANQGSEA. The CDR3 sequence is 13 residues long. The DNA of the CDR3 is TGCAGCGTTTTGAGAGGGATCACAGATACGCAGTATTTT. Translation: CSVLRGITDTQYF.

The J gene is TRBJ2-3, the V gene TRBV9; D gene uncertain. Germline V gene data show CDR1 as SGDLS and CDR2 as YYNGEE. This CDR3 region has 16 residues. Trimming left V 0 bases short and J 2 bases short, with 13 bases between. This CDR3 is CASSVGAERYTDTQYF. DNA for the CDR3: TGTGCCAGCAGCGTAGGCGCGGAACGATACACAGATACGCAGTATTTT. Combining the CDR3 with reference TRBV9 and TRBJ2-3 gives the whole variable domain DSGVTQTPKHLITATGQRVTLRCSPRSGDLSVYWYQQSLDQGLQFLIQYYNGEERAKGNILERFSAQQFPDLHSELNLSSLELGDSALYFCASSVGAERYTDTQYFGPGTRLTVL.

The chain combines TRBV30 with TRBJ1-1; D is possibly TRBD1 (6 bases). V was clipped by 8 bases and J by 2 bases, with 18 bases between them. This CDR3 comprises 14 residues. Germline CDR1 GTSNPN, CDR2 SVGIG (reference sequence). In DNA, the CDR3 is TGTGCCCGGACGGACAGCGGCTATAACACTGAAGCTTTCTTT. This gives the protein CARTDSGYNTEAFF.

The chain couples TRBV6-5 to TRBJ2-1, with TRBD1 as a possible D gene (6 bases). The CDR3 sequence is 15 residues long. From germline, CDR1 is MNHEY and CDR2 SVGAGI. The V end was cut by 7 bases, the J end by 0 bases, with 13 bases between. CDR3 sequence: CASTSQGSSYNEQFF. As DNA, the CDR3 is TGTGCCAGCACCTCACAGGGAAGCTCCTACAATGAGCAGTTCTTC.

The V gene is TRBV10-3, the J gene TRBJ1-2; 7 bases match TRBD1. CDR1 is ENHRY and CDR2 is SYGVKD in the germline V gene. After removal of 11 bases from V and 12 bases from J, the junction contained 24 bases not matched to a gene. The CDR3 length is 15 residues. CDR3 amino acids: CAARWDRDDLGADTF. DNA of the CDR3: TGTGCCGCCAGATGGGACAGAGACGATCTCGGGGCGGACACCTTC.

In its sample, this clone was seen once. The chain has TRBV5-4 and TRBJ2-2, with no clear D. Germline V gene lookup returns CDR1 SGHNT and CDR2 YYREEE (reference sequence). This CDR3 region has 16 residues. Trimming took off 4 bases at V and 1 base at J, with 14 bases between the two ends. CDR3 residues: CASSPGSILNTGELFF. CDR3 DNA: TGTGCCAGCAGCCCCGGATCTATCCTGAACACCGGGGAGCTGTTTTTT. The full variable domain, completed using reference TRBV5-4 and TRBJ2-2, is ETGVTQSPTHLIKTRGQQVTLRCSSQSGHNTVSWYQQALGQGPQFIFQYYREEENGRGNFPPRFSGLQFPNYSSELNVNALELDDSALYLCASSPGSILNTGELFFGEGSRLTVL.

This clone was detected a few times. This chain joins TRBV18 and TRBJ2-3; D gene ambiguous. Trimming stripped 1 base from V and 2 bases from J, with 10 bases between. Germline lookup yields CDR1 KGHSH and CDR2 LQKENI. The CDR3 is 15 residues long. DNA of the CDR3: TGTGCCAGCTCACCACTTGGGCCTTCCACAGATACGCAGTATTTT. Its translation is CASSPLGPSTDTQYF. Looking up the rest from reference TRBV18 and TRBJ2-3 gives the full variable domain: NAGVMQNPRHLVRRRGQEARLRCSPMKGHSHVYWYRQLPEEGLKFMVYLQKENIIDESGMPKERFSAEFPKEGPSILRIQQVVRGDSAAYFCASSPLGPSTDTQYFGPGTRLTVL.

V and J are TRBV21-1 and TRBJ2-1; the table calls TRBD1, which could not be checked here. TRBV21-1 is described as a pseudogene. The CDR3 covers 17 residues. In nucleotides, the CDR3 is TGTGCCAGCAGCGCAACCCGGGACAGGGGTTCCTACAATGAGCAGTTCTTC. This sequence encodes CASSATRDRGSYNEQFF.

The V and J genes are TRBV10-3 and TRBJ2-6; D remains ambiguous. The CDR3 has 15 residues. From germline, CDR1 is ENHRY and CDR2 SYGVKD. The ends were cut back, 10 bases at V and 1 base at J, with 14 bases in the middle. CDR3 loop: CATAERSSGANVLTF. CDR3 DNA sequence: TGTGCCACCGCTGAGAGGAGTTCTGGGGCCAACGTCCTGACTTTC.